The clone carrying this T cell receptor beta chain was recorded a few times. Antigen unknown. This specimen belongs to a study of T-cell memory formation after mild COVID-19. Study-wide background: Each donor largely had its own TCR clusters.

Germline V CDR1 and CDR2: SGHRS, YFSETQ. The CDR3 has 15 amino acids. Trimming left V 0 bases short and J 1 base short, with 9 bases between. Whole-study findings and limits: Clones contracting day 15 to 85 were balanced CD4/CD8; later expanders leaned CD4+. Within pre-infection memory, some responding clones were found, suggesting cross-reactive memory joined.

TCRdb re-called the 5' RACE reads with MiXCR, one entry per CDR3 protein. Among 310,000 or so distinct CDR3 sequences listed, approximately 15% were seen once. The genes are TRBV5-1 and TRBJ2-3, with unresolved D. Sequencing used PBMCs or a T cell subset sorted from them (not recorded which). The receptor was isolated from a man in his late teens or twenties who had mild COVID-19 (a few samples of this study predate the infection). Cell type and time point are not known. CDR3 loop: CASSLAWQGTDTQYF. CDR3 coding DNA: TGCGCCAGCAGCTTGGCCTGGCAGGGCACAGATACGCAGTATTTT.